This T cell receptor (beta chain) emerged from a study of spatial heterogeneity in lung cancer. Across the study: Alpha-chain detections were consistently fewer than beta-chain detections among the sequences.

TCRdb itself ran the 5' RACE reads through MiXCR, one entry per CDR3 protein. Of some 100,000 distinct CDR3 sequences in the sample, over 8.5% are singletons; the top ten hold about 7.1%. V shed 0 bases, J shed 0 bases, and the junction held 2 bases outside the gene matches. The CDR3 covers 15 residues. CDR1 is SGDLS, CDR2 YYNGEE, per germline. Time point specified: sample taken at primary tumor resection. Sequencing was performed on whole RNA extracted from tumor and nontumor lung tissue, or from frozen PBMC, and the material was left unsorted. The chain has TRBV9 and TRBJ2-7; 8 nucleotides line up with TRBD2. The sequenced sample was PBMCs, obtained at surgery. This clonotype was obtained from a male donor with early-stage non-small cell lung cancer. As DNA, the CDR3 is TGTGCCAGCAGCGTAGCGGCGGGGGGCTCCTACGAGCAGTACTTC. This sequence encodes CASSVAAGGSYEQYF.